The 7 T cell receptor beta chains presented below share a single source sample, sequenced in a study of cytomegalovirus exposure and HLA in healthy donors. A multiplex PCR was run with 60 Vbeta primers and 13 Jbeta primers. Using immunoSEQ multiplex PCR, the repertoire was profiled, and TCRdb retains in-frame clones only, with some absent. Here the sample spans some 190,000 clones, more than 75% being singletons. The sample consisted of PBMCs. Source of these receptors: a woman younger than 45 in good health and CMV-seropositive.

The V and J genes are TRBV19 and TRBJ1-1, with 12 bases fitting TRBD1. The CDR3 extends over 13 amino acids. The germline gives CDR1 LNHDA, CDR2 SQIVND (reference sequence). Trimming took 5 bases from V and 8 from J; bases not matched to a gene: 3. CDR3 DNA sequence: TGTGCCAGTAGTGCCGGGACAGGGGGCGAAGCTTTCTTT. Protein: CASSAGTGGEAFF. Full variable domain (remainder filled in from reference TRBV19 and TRBJ1-1): DGGITQSPKYLFRKEGQNVTLSCEQNLNHDAMYWYRQDPGQGLRLIYYSQIVNDFQKGDIAEGYSVSREKKESFPLTVTSAQKNPTAFYLCASSAGTGGEAFFGQGTRLTVV.

This chain uses TRBV5-1 with TRBJ2-3; unclear D gene. Germline V gives CDR1 SGHRS, CDR2 YFSETQ. The germline V and J ends were trimmed by 0 bases and 6 bases, with 8 bases remaining between them. The CDR3 extends over 13 amino acids. The CDR3 nucleotides are TGCGCCAGCAGCTTGGGAGCATTTGATACGCAGTATTTT. Translated, it gives CASSLGAFDTQYF.

V and J are TRBV19 and TRBJ2-1; 8 bases fit TRBD2. V lost 5 bases and J lost 15; bases outside the gene matches: 6. Germline values: CDR1 LNHDA, CDR2 SQIVND (reference sequence). The CDR3 runs 11 residues. CDR3 loop: CASSGGLVLFF. The CDR3 region has the DNA TGTGCCAGTAGTGGGGGACTAGTGCTGTTCTTC.

This chain connects TRBV11-3 to TRBJ2-7; 9 nucleotides match TRBD1. This CDR3 has 14 amino acids. The V and J ends lost 6 bases and 3 bases, in that order; junction bases with no gene match: 6. Germline assignment: CDR1 SGHNT and CDR2 YENEEA. The CDR3 DNA is TGTGCCAGCAGAAGGGGACAGGGTGGCTACGAGCAGTACTTC. Translating gives CASRRGQGGYEQYF.

This clone was observed a single time. V is TRBV5-6 and J is TRBJ1-5; 7 bases agree with TRBD1. The CDR3 is 14 residues long. V was pared by 1 base and J by 7 bases, with 5 bases of the junction left unmatched. Looked up from germline, CDR1 is SGHDT and CDR2 is YYEEEE. DNA of the CDR3: TGTGCCAGCAGCTTGACAGGGGTGAGGCAGCCCCAGCATTTT. Translated, it gives CASSLTGVRQPQHF.

V usage is TRBV10-3 and J usage is TRBJ1-3, with 7 nucleotides matching TRBD1. V shed 4 bases and J 0 bases; nucleotides not matched to a gene: 0. Looked up from germline, CDR1 is ENHRY and CDR2 is SYGVKD. There are 14 residues in the CDR3. Here the CDR3 reads CAISAGGSGNTIYF. The CDR3 DNA sequence: TGTGCCATCAGTGCAGGGGGCTCTGGAAACACCATATATTTT.

J is TRBJ2-1 and V is TRBV28, with a possible D match to TRBD2 (5 bases). Germline-derived CDR1 and CDR2 are MDHEN and SYDVKM. The CDR3 contains 13 residues. V lost 7 bases, J lost 12 bases, and 19 bases lay in between. Here the CDR3 DNA reads TGTGCCAGCACCTTAGTACGCGGAGGCCCGCAGTTCTTC. Amino acid sequence: CASTLVRGGPQFF.